This T cell receptor (beta chain) was captured by sequencing in a study of response to subunit inactivated influenza vaccine. V was cut by 0 bases and J by 2 bases, with 11 bases left in between. Per the germline V gene, CDR1 is MNHEY and CDR2 is SVGAGI. This CDR3 spans 16 amino acids. Study-level findings and limits: The authors put forward the suggestion that each seasonal influenza vaccination may bring in only a limited number of new T cells.

Note on this clonotype: What it binds is unknown.

Each CDR3 protein gets one entry after TCRdb re-called the RT-PCR reads with MiXCR. The table shows 750,000 to 850,000 distinct CDR3 sequences, with around a sixth occurring only once. The source is a man aged 45-60 years who received an inactivated influenza vaccine. The chain carries TRBV6-5 and TRBJ1-5, with D uncertain. The starting material was PBMCs from blood, obtained less than 6 days after vaccination. The CDR3 here is CASSYSSQLGNQPQHF. In DNA form, the CDR3 reads TGTGCCAGCAGTTACTCGTCACAGCTTGGCAATCAGCCCCAGCATTTT.